A selection of T cell receptor beta chains follows, all from one sample in a study of blood T cell repertoires in COVID-19. Sequenced by immunoSEQ multiplex PCR; TCRdb stores in-frame clones only, minus some. The table records 370,000 or so clones, about 89% of them present only once. The material sequenced was PBMCs or T cells enriched from blood (not recorded which). The origin of the receptors is a man younger than 40 who had recovered from COVID-19. Both conserved end residues are part of each CDR3. The D gene is left open where the match is weak. A row's size may be missing; if present it is once, few, many or a size class.

size	D	V	J	DNA	CDR3
.	.	TRBV19	TRBJ1-5	TGTGCCAGTAGTGCGGGGGGAAGCAATCAGCCCCAGCATTTT	CASSAGGSNQPQHF
.	.	TRBV19	TRBJ1-1	TGTGCCAGCCTCCTAGCAGATGAAGCTTTCTTT	CASLLADEAFF
.	.	TRBV4-3	TRBJ1-2	TGCGCCAGCAGCCAAGACCAGGGGTATGGCTACACCTTC	CASSQDQGYGYTF
.	.	TRBV18	TRBJ1-4	TGTGCCAGCTCACCACGGGCCAGGGAAACTGCAACTAATGAAAAACTGTTTTTT	CASSPRARETATNEKLFF
few	.	TRBV4-1	TRBJ2-2	TGCGCCAGCAGTCGTTCCCCAGGGCCCCTCAACACCGGGGAGCTGTTTTTT	CASSRSPGPLNTGELFF
.	TRBD2	TRBV7-2	TRBJ2-1	TGTGCCAGCAGCCTCGGGACTAGCGGCCGGGCATCCTACAATGAGCAGTTCTTC	CASSLGTSGRASYNEQFF
.	.	TRBV9	TRBJ1-1	TGTGCCAGCAGAGGCAACTCAGGGAACCCTGAAGCTTTCTTT	CASRGNSGNPEAFF
.	.	TRBV7-9	TRBJ1-1	TGTGCCAGCAGCGCCGAGCCAGGGAACACTGAAGCTTTCTTT	CASSAEPGNTEAFF
.	.	TRBV5-6	TRBJ1-1	TGTGCCAGCATCAATACAGGGAGCACTGAAGCTTTCTTT	CASINTGSTEAFF
.	.	TRBV30	TRBJ1-1	TGTGCCTGGAGGTTCTTCGGGAACACTGAAGCTTTCTTT	CAWRFFGNTEAFF
.	.	TRBV27	TRBJ1-1	TGTGCCAGCAGTTTATCTGCCGGGACTGAAGCTTTCTTT	CASSLSAGTEAFF